This passage covers 8 T cell receptor beta chains from one sample sequenced in a study of blood T cell dynamics during melanoma immunotherapy. Repertoires were generated with immunoSEQ multiplex PCR, while TCRdb's copy carries only in-frame clones and drops some. Counted here are tens of thousands of clones, roughly 85% occurring once; the ten biggest clones make up 4.6%. Documented time point: pre-treatment baseline. This sample comprised blood, obtained from a patient treated with checkpoint blockade. These TCRs come from a human donor with melanoma.

The CDR3 protein is CASSDGRARGADTQYF. The CDR3 bases are TGTGCCAGCAGTGATGGGCGGGCAAGGGGGGCAGATACGCAGTATTTT. This chain joins TRBV2 and TRBJ2-3; D possibly matches TRBD1 or TRBD2 (6 bases each). This CDR3 is built from 16 residues. Trimming removed 3 bases at V and 4 bases at J, with 17 bases between. CDR1 is SNHLY, CDR2 FYNNEI, per germline.

This clone occurred a few times. The chain carries TRBV18 and TRBJ1-4; D is perhaps TRBD1 (5 bases). This CDR3 region has 15 residues. Per germline, CDR1 KGHSH and CDR2 LQKENI. The germline V and J ends were trimmed by 1 base and 8 bases, with 14 bases remaining between them. The DNA for the CDR3 is TGTGCCAGCTCACCACAAGCAGGGCTTGAGGAAAAACTGTTTTTT. Protein product: CASSPQAGLEEKLFF.

The CDR3 region is CASNNRITAEAFF. As DNA, the CDR3 is TGTGCCAGTAATAATCGAATTACCGCTGAAGCTTTCTTT. This rearrangement joins TRBV19 to TRBJ1-1, with D unresolved. CDR1 LNHDA and CDR2 SQIVND come from the germline V gene (reference sequence). The CDR3 has 13 residues. V lost 7 bases, J lost 6 bases, and 15 bases lay in between.

This clone has just one count. The V and J genes are TRBV2 and TRBJ2-2, with D possibly being TRBD1 (6 bases). CDR1 is SNHLY and CDR2 is FYNNEI in the germline V gene. V was shortened by 4 bases and J by 4 bases, with 10 bases between the two germline ends. The CDR3 runs to 14 residues. CDR3 loop: CASSATGPTGELFF. The CDR3 coding sequence is TGTGCCAGCAGTGCCACAGGGCCCACCGGGGAGCTGTTTTTT.

The chain employs TRBV5-1 and TRBJ2-2; 9 nucleotides line up with TRBD1. Losses at the gene ends were 5 bases for V and 5 bases for J; bases not matched to a gene: 4. CDR1 SGHRS and CDR2 YFSETQ come from the germline V gene. CDR3 length: 14 amino acids. CDR3 loop: CASRTGTGTGELFF. The CDR3 DNA is TGCGCCAGCAGAACCGGGACAGGGACCGGGGAGCTGTTTTTT.

The CDR3 sequence: CASSLAGSSYNEQFF. The CDR3 region has the DNA TGTGCCAGCAGCTTGGCCGGGAGCTCCTACAATGAGCAGTTCTTC. The V call is TRBV5-4, the J call TRBJ2-1, with D possibly TRBD2 on 6 matching bases. Trimming left V 0 bases short and J 0 bases short, with 7 bases between. The V gene's germline CDR1 is SGHNT and CDR2 YYREEE (reference sequence). The CDR3 covers 15 residues.

This clone occurred once. Other nucleotide sequences in the sample specify the same CDR3. The rearrangement joins TRBV19 to TRBJ1-1; no clear D. The CDR3 is 13 amino acids. Trimming pared 3 bases from V and 1 base from J, leaving 6 bases between. The V gene's germline CDR1 is LNHDA and CDR2 SQIVND (reference sequence). The CDR3 coding sequence is TGTGCCAGTAGTATCCGGGGGAACACTGAAGCTTTCTTT. Translation gives CASSIRGNTEAFF.

The rearrangement joins TRBV5-4 to TRBJ1-1, with D hard to call. Germline V CDR1 and CDR2: SGHNT, YYREEE (reference sequence). There are 14 residues in the CDR3. Trimming removed 4 bases at V and 0 bases at J, with 10 bases between. CDR3 nucleotide sequence: TGTGCCAGCAGCCGAATGGGCCTGAACACTGAAGCTTTCTTT. As protein: CASSRMGLNTEAFF.